The present T cell receptor (beta chain) was sequenced within a study of Tregs in tolerant kidney transplant recipients. Data came from immunoSEQ multiplex PCR; TCRdb stores just in-frame clones and leaves some out. The sample includes 74,000 or so clones, more than 85% of them seen just once. Mixed chimerism was transient after nonmyeloablative marrow transplants from related graft donors. Unstimulated regulatory T cells (CD4+CD25+CD127-), CD4+CD25- non-regulatory cells, CD4 and CD8 cells were FACS-sorted from thawed PBMCs. Trimming cost V 3 bases and J 4 bases, with 10 bases left between them. Germline V gene sequence: CDR1 LNHNV, CDR2 YYDKDF (reference sequence). This CDR3 has 13 residues.

This specimen consisted of CD4+ T cells from blood (PBMCs), obtained 24 months after the transplant. The genes are TRBV15 and TRBJ2-7; perhaps TRBD1 as D (6 bases). This clonotype was obtained from a human patient who received a combined kidney and bone marrow transplant. Some T cells may arise from the graft donor. The CDR3 reads CATSRDSPYEQYF. DNA for the CDR3: TGTGCCACCAGCAGGGACAGCCCGTACGAGCAGTACTTC. Filled out from reference TRBV15 and TRBJ2-7, the complete variable domain reads DAMVIQNPRYQVTQFGKPVTLSCSQTLNHNVMYWYQQKSSQAPKLLFHYYDKDFNNEADTPDNFQSRRPNTSFCFLDIRSPGLGDTAMYLCATSRDSPYEQYFGPGTRLTVT.